This T cell receptor beta chain was recorded in a study of tumor-infiltrating lymphocytes in primary liver carcinoma. A primer matching the constant region was used to make TCR beta cDNA from 450 to 500 ng of total RNA. TCR beta libraries came from three nested multiplex PCR rounds using slightly modified ARM-PCR. The two initial PCR rounds, approximately 10 cycles each, used TRBV1-TRBV30 forward and C-beta reverse primers. TCRdb itself ran the multiplex PCR reads through MiXCR, one entry per CDR3 protein. The table lists hundreds of thousands of distinct CDR3 sequences, about three fifths of them singletons. The CDR3 is 16 residues long. Looked up from germline, CDR1 is SGHKS and CDR2 is YYEKEE (reference sequence). In this sample, this clonotype turned up once. Sequence at one end of the junction differs from germline and may be a read error. The researchers obtained blood RNA from unsorted whole blood and also extracted germline DNA.

The clonotype comes from a woman in her twenties or thirties with primary liver carcinoma and hepatitis B virus infection. The sequenced sample was peripheral blood. The V call is TRBV5-5, the J call TRBJ2-1; 16 bases agree with TRBD2. The DNA of the CDR3 is TGTGCCAGCAGCACCGGGACTAGCGGGAGGGTTGGTGAGCAGTCCTTC. Protein product: CASSTGTSGRVGEQSF. Based on the CDR3 plus reference TRBV5-5 and TRBJ2-1, the full variable domain is DAGVTQSPTHLIKTRGQQVTLRCSPISGHKSVSWYQQVLGQGPQFIFQYYEKEERGRGNFPDRFSARQFPNYSSELNVNALLLGDSALYLCASSTGTSGRVGEQSFGPGTRLTVL.